The rows below give T cell receptor beta chains drawn from one sample of a study of blood T cell repertoires in COVID-19. Assay: immunoSEQ multiplex PCR; the TCRdb copy retains only in-frame clones and omits some. Among about 180,000 clones listed, roughly 81% were seen once. The sample comprised peripheral blood. The receptors come from a woman older than 75 with COVID-19, enrolled during active disease. Each CDR3 is given with its conserved first and last residue. The D gene is left open where the match is weak. A clone size is listed for some rows: how often the clone was seen (once, few, many), or a class if it is expanded.

v_call	clone_size	d_call	cdr3_length	j_call	cdr3_aa	cdr3_nt
TRBV5-6	NA	NA	13	TRBJ2-1	CASSPESLDEQFF	TGTGCCAGCAGCCCCGAGAGTCTCGATGAGCAGTTCTTC
TRBV28	NA	NA	15	TRBJ2-7	CASSTFPGQSDEQYF	TGTGCCAGCAGTACCTTCCCGGGACAATCCGACGAGCAGTACTTC
TRBV5-1	NA	NA	13	TRBJ2-7	CASSRDTSYEQYF	TGCGCCAGCAGCCGGGACACCTCCTACGAGCAGTACTTC
TRBV4-2	NA	NA	18	TRBJ1-1	CASSQSGDASNLVTEAFF	TGTGCCAGCAGCCAAAGCGGGGATGCGTCGAATTTGGTCACTGAAGCTTTCTTT
TRBV30	NA	NA	12	TRBJ2-1	CAWSGLPNEQFF	TGTGCCTGGAGTGGACTACCCAATGAGCAGTTCTTC
TRBV28	NA	NA	13	TRBJ2-7	CASSFGGTYEQYF	TGTGCCAGCAGTTTTGGGGGGACGTACGAGCAGTACTTC
TRBV10-3	NA	NA	15	TRBJ2-7	CATIREGGAGYEQYF	TGTGCCACCATACGCGAGGGAGGTGCAGGATACGAGCAGTACTTC
TRBV27	few	TRBD1	15	TRBJ2-7	CASRGNRGVYWQQYF	TGTGCCAGCAGAGGTAACAGGGGTGTTTACTGGCAGCAGTACTTC
TRBV18	many	NA	15	TRBJ2-7	CASSPPGAASYEQYF	TGTGCCAGCTCACCACCGGGAGCAGCTTCCTACGAGCAGTACTTC
TRBV30	few	TRBD1	16	TRBJ2-2	CAWTNRDRGDTGELFF	TGTGCCTGGACCAACCGGGACAGGGGGGACACCGGGGAGCTGTTTTTT
TRBV10-2	NA	TRBD1	14	TRBJ2-7	CASSDPGTGREQYF	TGCGCCAGCAGTGACCCCGGGACAGGGCGCGAGCAGTACTTC
TRBV19	NA	TRBD2	19	TRBJ2-3	CASSMRLASGRLGADTQYF	TGTGCCAGTAGTATGAGGCTGGCTAGCGGGAGGTTGGGCGCAGATACGCAGTATTTT
TRBV24-1	NA	NA	14	TRBJ1-1	CATSDPTRVGEAFF	TGTGCCACCAGTGATCCCACCAGGGTGGGTGAAGCTTTCTTT
TRBV4-1	NA	NA	13	TRBJ2-7	CASSQRQGYEQYF	TGCGCCAGCAGCCAACGTCAGGGCTACGAGCAGTACTTC
TRBV29-1	NA	NA	11	TRBJ1-2	CSVEAEYGYTF	TGCAGCGTTGAGGCAGAATATGGCTACACCTTC
TRBV10-3	NA	TRBD1	14	TRBJ2-3	CAISPGQGTDTQYF	TGTGCCATCAGTCCCGGACAGGGAACAGATACGCAGTATTTT
TRBV28	NA	NA	14	TRBJ2-2	CASSLGQRAGELFF	TGTGCCAGCAGTCTCGGACAGAGAGCCGGGGAGCTGTTTTTT
TRBV18	NA	NA	16	TRBJ1-5	CASSPPSRTDSGPQHF	TGTGCCAGCTCACCACCGTCTAGGACGGACAGTGGTCCCCAGCATTTT
TRBV5-1	NA	TRBD2	16	TRBJ2-2	CASSNHSGRLGGELFF	TGCGCCAGCAGCAATCATAGCGGGAGACTCGGCGGGGAGCTGTTTTTT
TRBV28	NA	NA	11	TRBJ1-1	CASSFEEHAFF	TGTGCCAGCAGTTTCGAGGAACACGCTTTCTTT
TRBV19	NA	TRBD2	14	TRBJ2-7	CASSIDRLAYEQYF	TGTGCCAGTAGTATAGATCGACTAGCGTACGAGCAGTACTTC
TRBV6-5	NA	NA	13	TRBJ2-1	CASSYQGQNEQFF	TGTGCCAGCAGTTACCAGGGGCAAAATGAGCAGTTCTTC
TRBV4-2	NA	NA	17	TRBJ1-5	CASSQGTQGTSNQPQHF	TGTGCCAGCAGCCAGGGAACACAGGGAACGAGCAATCAGCCCCAGCATTTT
TRBV29-1	NA	NA	13	TRBJ1-5	CSVGPGSNQPQHF	TGCAGCGTTGGTCCGGGTAGCAATCAGCCCCAGCATTTT
TRBV29-1	NA	TRBD1	13	TRBJ1-1	CSVQETGVSEAFF	TGCAGCGTTCAGGAGACAGGGGTATCTGAAGCTTTCTTT
TRBV5-1	NA	NA	13	TRBJ1-1	CASSLGRDTEAFF	TGCGCCAGCAGCTTGGGTAGAGACACTGAAGCTTTCTTT
TRBV7-3	NA	NA	16	TRBJ1-1	CASSLGGYGMNTEAFF	TGTGCCAGCAGCTTGGGGGGATATGGAATGAACACTGAAGCTTTCTTT
TRBV2	NA	NA	13	TRBJ2-5	CASSDRGGQTQYF	TGTGCCAGCAGTGACAGGGGCGGCCAGACCCAGTACTTC
TRBV11-2	NA	TRBD2	17	TRBJ2-5	CASSLTSGPDNQETQYF	TGTGCCAGCAGCTTAACTAGCGGACCCGACAACCAAGAGACCCAGTACTTC